This entry is about one T cell receptor beta chain. Its antigen is unknown. The read gets to within 3 residues of the CDR3 end, and the germline J gene fills in the rest. CDR3 size: 15 residues. The germline V gene has CDR1 MNHEY and CDR2 SMNVEV (reference sequence). J gave up 4 bases and V 6 bases, and 8 bases lay outside the gene matches. Replacement immunoglobulin had been given to every CVID subject for at least one year. The sample belongs to a study of T cell clonality in common variable immunodeficiency. Repertoires were generated with immunoSEQ multiplex PCR, while TCRdb's copy carries only in-frame clones and drops some. Singletons are absent from the sample, which has 25,000 to 35,000 clones. Study findings and constraints: Fewer deletions and N-nucleotide insertions were reportedly seen in common variable immunodeficiency TCR beta sequences.

The sample consisted of peripheral blood mononuclear cells. The chain carries TRBV27 and TRBJ2-7; 11 nucleotides line up with TRBD2. This TCR derives from a human donor with common variable immunodeficiency. CDR3 sequence reads: CASSPLAGVQYEQYF. The covered CDR3 bases are TGTGCCAGCAGCCCACTAGCGGGAGTACAATACGAG.